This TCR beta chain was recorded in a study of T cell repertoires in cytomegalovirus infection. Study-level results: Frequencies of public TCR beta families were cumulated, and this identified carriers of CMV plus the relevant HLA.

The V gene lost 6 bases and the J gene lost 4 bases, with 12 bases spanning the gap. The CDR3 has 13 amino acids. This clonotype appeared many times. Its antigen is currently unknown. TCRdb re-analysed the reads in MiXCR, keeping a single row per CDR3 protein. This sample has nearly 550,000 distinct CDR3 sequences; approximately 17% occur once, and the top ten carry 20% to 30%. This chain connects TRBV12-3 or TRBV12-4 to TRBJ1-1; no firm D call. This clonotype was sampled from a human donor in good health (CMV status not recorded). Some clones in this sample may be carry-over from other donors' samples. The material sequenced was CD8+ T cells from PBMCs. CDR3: CASSFPGGTEAFF. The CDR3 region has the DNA TGTGCCAGCAGCTTCCCTGGAGGCACTGAAGCTTTCTTT.